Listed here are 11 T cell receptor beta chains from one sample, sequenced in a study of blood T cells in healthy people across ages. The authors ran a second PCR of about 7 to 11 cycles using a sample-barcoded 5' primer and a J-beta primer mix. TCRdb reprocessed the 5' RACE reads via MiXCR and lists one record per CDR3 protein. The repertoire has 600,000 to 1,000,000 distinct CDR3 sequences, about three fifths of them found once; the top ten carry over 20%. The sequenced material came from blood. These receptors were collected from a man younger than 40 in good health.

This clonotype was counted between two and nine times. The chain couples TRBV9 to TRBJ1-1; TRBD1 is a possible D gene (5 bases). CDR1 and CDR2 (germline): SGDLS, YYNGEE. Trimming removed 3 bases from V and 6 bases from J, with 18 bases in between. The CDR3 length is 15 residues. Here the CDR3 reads CASSAIGGGRAEAFF. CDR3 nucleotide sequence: TGTGCCAGCAGCGCCATCGGGGGTGGCAGGGCTGAAGCTTTCTTT.

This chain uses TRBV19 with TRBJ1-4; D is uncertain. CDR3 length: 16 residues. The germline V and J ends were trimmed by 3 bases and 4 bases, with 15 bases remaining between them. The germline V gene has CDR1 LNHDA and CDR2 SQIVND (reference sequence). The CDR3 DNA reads TGTGCCAGTAGTATCGTCCGGACGGACCATAATGAAAAACTGTTTTTT. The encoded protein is CASSIVRTDHNEKLFF.

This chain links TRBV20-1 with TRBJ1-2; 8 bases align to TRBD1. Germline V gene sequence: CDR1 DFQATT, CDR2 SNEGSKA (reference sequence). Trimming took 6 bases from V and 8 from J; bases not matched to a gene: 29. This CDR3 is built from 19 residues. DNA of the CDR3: TGCAGTGCCGACCCCCGGACAGGGAGCCGGCGACCAATTCTATGGGGCTACACCTTC. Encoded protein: CSADPRTGSRRPILWGYTF.

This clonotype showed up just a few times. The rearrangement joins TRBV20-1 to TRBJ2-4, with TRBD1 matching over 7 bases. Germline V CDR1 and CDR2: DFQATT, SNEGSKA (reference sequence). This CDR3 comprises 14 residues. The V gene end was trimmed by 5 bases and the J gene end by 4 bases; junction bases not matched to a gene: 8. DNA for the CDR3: TGCAGTGCTGAGGGACAGAGGAAGAAAAACATTCAGTACTTC. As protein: CSAEGQRKKNIQYF.

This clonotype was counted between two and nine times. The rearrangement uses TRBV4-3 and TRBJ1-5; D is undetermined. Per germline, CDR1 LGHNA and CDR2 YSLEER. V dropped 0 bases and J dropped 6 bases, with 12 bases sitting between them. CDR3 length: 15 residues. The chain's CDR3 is CASSQDLGQSQPQHF. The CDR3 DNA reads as TGCGCCAGCAGCCAAGATTTAGGGCAGTCTCAGCCCCAGCATTTT.

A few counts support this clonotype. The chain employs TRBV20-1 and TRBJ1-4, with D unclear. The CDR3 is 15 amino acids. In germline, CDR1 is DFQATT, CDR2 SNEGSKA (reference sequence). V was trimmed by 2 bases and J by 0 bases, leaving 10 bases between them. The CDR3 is CSARPNSATNEKLFF. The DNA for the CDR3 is TGCAGTGCTAGACCTAACTCGGCAACTAATGAAAAACTGTTTTTT.

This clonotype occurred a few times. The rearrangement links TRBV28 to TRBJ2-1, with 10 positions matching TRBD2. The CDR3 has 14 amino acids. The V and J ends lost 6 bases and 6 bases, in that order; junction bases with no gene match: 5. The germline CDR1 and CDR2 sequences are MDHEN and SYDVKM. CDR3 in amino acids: CASRPSGSVNEQFF. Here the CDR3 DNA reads TGTGCCAGCAGGCCTAGCGGGAGTGTCAATGAGCAGTTCTTC.

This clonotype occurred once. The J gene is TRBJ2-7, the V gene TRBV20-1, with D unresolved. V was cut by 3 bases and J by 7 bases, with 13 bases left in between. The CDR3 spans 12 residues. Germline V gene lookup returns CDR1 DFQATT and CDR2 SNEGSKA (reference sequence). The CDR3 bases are TGCAGTGCTAGGGGTAGCAGCAATGAGCAGTACTTC. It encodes CSARGSSNEQYF.

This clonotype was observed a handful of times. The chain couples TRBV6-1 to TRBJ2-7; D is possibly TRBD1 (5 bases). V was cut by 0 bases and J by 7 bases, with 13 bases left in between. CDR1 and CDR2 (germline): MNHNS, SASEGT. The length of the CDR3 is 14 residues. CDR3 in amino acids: CASSEAGRTWEQYF. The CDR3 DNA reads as TGTGCCAGCAGTGAAGCGGGAAGGACATGGGAGCAGTACTTC.

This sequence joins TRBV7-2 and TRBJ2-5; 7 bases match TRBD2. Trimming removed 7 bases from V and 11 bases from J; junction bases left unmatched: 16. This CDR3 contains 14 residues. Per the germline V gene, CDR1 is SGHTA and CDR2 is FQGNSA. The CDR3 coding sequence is TGTGCCAGCAAAGTGACTAGCAGTGCGGATGAGCAGTACTTC. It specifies CASKVTSSADEQYF.

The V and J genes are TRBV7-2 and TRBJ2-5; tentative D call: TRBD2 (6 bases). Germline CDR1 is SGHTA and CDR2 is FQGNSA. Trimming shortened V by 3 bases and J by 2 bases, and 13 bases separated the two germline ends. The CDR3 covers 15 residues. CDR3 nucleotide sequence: TGTGCCAGCAGCTTTCGGCCTAGCGATCAAGAGACCCAGTACTTC. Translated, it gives CASSFRPSDQETQYF.